One and the same sample provided the 13 T cell receptor beta chains below, sequenced in a study of spatial heterogeneity in lung cancer. TCRdb recomputed calls from the 5' RACE reads with MiXCR, one row per CDR3 protein. Of 24,000 or so distinct CDR3 sequences in the sample, about 3.5% were seen once. Time point denoted: sample taken at primary tumor resection. The specimen comprised PBMCs, sampled at surgery. The receptors were gathered from a female donor with early-stage non-small cell lung cancer.

This clonotype occurred many times. This rearrangement joins TRBV25-1 to TRBJ2-5, with a weak D call TRBD1 (5 bases). Germline CDR1 MGHDK, CDR2 SYGVNS. Trimming took off 0 bases at V and 4 bases at J, with 9 bases between the two ends. The CDR3 extends over 14 amino acids. CDR3: CASSEYLRGETQYF. In DNA, the CDR3 is TGTGCCAGCAGTGAATATCTAAGGGGAGAGACCCAGTACTTC. Combining the CDR3 with reference TRBV25-1 and TRBJ2-5 gives the whole variable domain EADIYQTPRYLVIGTGKKITLECSQTMGHDKMYWYQQDPGMELHLIHYSYGVNSTEKGDLSSESTVSRIRTEHFPLTLESARPSHTSQYLCASSEYLRGETQYFGPGTRLLVL.

The table lists this clonotype with many counts. This rearrangement joins TRBV29-1 to TRBJ2-1; D not resolved. The CDR3 contains 11 residues. Germline loops: CDR1 SQVTM, CDR2 ANQGSEA. Between the trimmed V and J ends, which lost 3 bases and 6 bases, there was a span of 6 bases. CDR3 nucleotides: TGCAGCGTTGACAAGGGCAATGAGCAGTTCTTC. Its translation: CSVDKGNEQFF.

This clonotype appeared many times. The chain couples TRBV27 to TRBJ1-5; 10 nucleotides agree with TRBD1. With V trimmed by 8 bases and J by 3 bases, 7 bases remained unmatched. CDR3 size: 15 residues. The germline V gene encodes CDR1 MNHEY and CDR2 SMNVEV (reference sequence). The CDR3 region is CASGPGTGANQPQHF. CDR3 bases: TGTGCCAGCGGACCCGGGACAGGGGCCAATCAGCCCCAGCATTTT.

This clonotype was recorded a few times. The chain couples TRBV10-3 to TRBJ1-4; a weak D match, TRBD1 (5 bases). V lost 5 bases and J 4 bases, leaving 17 bases between the germline ends. The CDR3 is made up of 16 amino acids. CDR1 is ENHRY, CDR2 SYGVKD, per germline. CDR3 sequence (DNA): TGTGCCATCAGTTTCAACCGGGACCCCAGTAATGAAAAACTGTTTTTT. Amino acids: CAISFNRDPSNEKLFF.

This clonotype was seen ten or more times. The V and J genes are TRBV5-6 and TRBJ2-1; D perhaps matches TRBD1 (6 bases). The CDR3 runs 13 residues. The V gene's germline CDR1 is SGHDT and CDR2 YYEEEE. Trimming took 0 bases from V and 12 from J, leaving 13 bases between them. In DNA form, the CDR3 reads TGTGCCAGCAGCTTGGGCCAGGGGACGCGGCAGTTCTTC. This translates into CASSLGQGTRQFF. The whole variable domain, remainder taken from reference TRBV5-6 and TRBJ2-1, is DAGVTQSPTHLIKTRGQQVTLRCSPKSGHDTVSWYQQALGQGPQFIFQYYEEEERQRGNFPDRFSGHQFPNYSSELNVNALLLGDSALYLCASSLGQGTRQFFGPGTRLTVL.

This clonotype was recorded at least ten times. The chain joins TRBV28 to TRBJ1-1; tentatively, D is TRBD1 (5 bases). Trimming took off 5 bases at V and 5 bases at J, with 15 bases between the two ends. The CDR3 is 14 amino acids. Germline values: CDR1 MDHEN, CDR2 SYDVKM. The CDR3 region has the DNA TGTGCCAGCAGTCCTTACCAGGGTTGGACTGAAGCTTTCTTT. Translated, it gives CASSPYQGWTEAFF.

This clonotype showed up just a few times. The CDR3 coding sequence is TGTGCCATCGCATTAGCGGGAGAAGAGACCCAGTACTTC. Its translation: CAIALAGEETQYF. The genes are TRBV10-3 and TRBJ2-5, with 9 bases lining up with TRBD2. Germline V gives CDR1 ENHRY, CDR2 SYGVKD. Trimming removed 8 bases from V and 3 bases from J; junction bases left unmatched: 4. This CDR3 comprises 13 residues.

At least ten counts were recorded for this clonotype. The chain is built from TRBV21-1 and TRBJ1-5. TRBV21-1 is a recognized pseudogene. The CDR3 consists of 13 residues. CDR3: CAKEGRSNQPQHF. For the CDR3, the DNA is TGTGCCAAAGAGGGTAGGAGCAATCAGCCCCAGCATTTT.

At least ten counts were recorded for this clonotype. CDR3 residues: CASSLGSGTDEQYF. DNA for the CDR3: TGTGCCAGCAGCTTAGGTAGCGGGACAGATGAGCAGTACTTC. This chain connects TRBV7-9 to TRBJ2-7; TRBD2 is a possible D gene (8 bases). Germline loops: CDR1 SEHNR, CDR2 FQNEAQ (reference sequence). The CDR3 runs to 14 residues. V gave up 1 base and J gave up 7 bases, with 14 bases separating them.

This clonotype has at least ten counts. The chain carries TRBV9 and TRBJ2-7; D remains unclear. This CDR3 spans 14 amino acids. Germline values: CDR1 SGDLS, CDR2 YYNGEE. Trimming pared 2 bases from V and 5 bases from J, leaving 14 bases between. In nucleotides, the CDR3 is TGTGCCAGCAGCGTCGGTGGGCGGTTGGACGAGCAGTACTTC. This codes for CASSVGGRLDEQYF.

This clonotype has ten or more counts. The J gene is TRBJ2-7, the V gene TRBV27; 7 positions match TRBD2. The length of the CDR3 is 14 residues. Losses at the gene ends were 4 bases for V and 3 bases for J; bases not matched to a gene: 6. Germline-derived CDR1 and CDR2 are MNHEY and SMNVEV (reference sequence). The CDR3 is CASSSGLSVYEQYF. In DNA form, the CDR3 reads TGTGCCAGCAGTTCGGGACTATCGGTCTACGAGCAGTACTTC.

In its sample, this clonotype was seen many times. The chain has TRBV4-1 and TRBJ1-2; D may be TRBD1 (5 bases). Germline-derived CDR1 and CDR2 are MGHRA and YSYEKL. CDR3 length: 16 amino acids. V lost 4 bases, J lost 2 bases, and 17 bases lay in between. The CDR3 here is CASSPKSTAGNYGYTF. The CDR3 DNA reads as TGCGCCAGCAGCCCCAAATCGACAGCAGGGAACTATGGCTACACCTTC.

This clonotype was picked up many times. The chain combines TRBV5-1 with TRBJ2-1; 13 nucleotides line up with TRBD2. Germline loops: CDR1 SGHRS, CDR2 YFSETQ. The CDR3 sequence is 13 residues long. V trimming: 7 bases; J trimming: 8 bases; junction bases outside the gene matches: 3. The CDR3 here is CASHGTSGDEQFF. The CDR3 DNA reads TGCGCCAGCCATGGGACTAGCGGGGATGAGCAGTTCTTC. The full variable domain, with the rest looked up from reference TRBV5-1 and TRBJ2-1, is KAGVTQTPRYLIKTRGQQVTLSCSPISGHRSVSWYQQTPGQGLQFLFEYFSETQRNKGNFPGRFSGRQFSNSRSEMNVSTLELGDSALYLCASHGTSGDEQFFGPGTRLTVL.